A selection of T cell receptor beta chains follows, all from one sample in a study of T cell changes during pregnancy in multiple sclerosis. TCRdb's table, derived via immunoSEQ multiplex PCR, lists solely in-frame clones and lacks some. The sample holds more than 95,000 clones, under 95% seen once. The sequencing used peripheral blood, collected after pregnancy. These TCRs come from a female donor with multiple sclerosis, enrolled in a pregnancy study. The CDR3 runs from the conserved cysteine through the conserved F or W. D genes are given only for firm matches. Part of the rows lack a size; the others show once, few, many or a class for expanded clones.

v_call: TRBV7-8
j_call: TRBJ1-2
clone_size: NA
d_call: TRBD1
cdr3_aa: CASSQGGDYGYTF
cdr3_nt: TGTGCCAGCAGTCAGGGGGGAGACTATGGCTACACCTTC

v_call: TRBV12-1
j_call: TRBJ2-2
clone_size: NA
d_call: NA
cdr3_aa: CASSTDRGRRTGELFF
cdr3_nt: TGTGCCAGCAGCACGGACAGGGGGCGTCGGACCGGGGAGCTGTTTTTT

v_call: TRBV29-1
j_call: TRBJ2-7
clone_size: NA
d_call: TRBD2
cdr3_aa: CSVGATTSGRKPSYEQYF
cdr3_nt: TGCAGCGTTGGAGCCACTACCAGCGGGAGGAAGCCTTCCTACGAGCAGTACTTC

v_call: TRBV4-2
j_call: TRBJ2-7
clone_size: NA
d_call: NA
cdr3_aa: CASSQDTGRSASYEQYF
cdr3_nt: TGTGCCAGCAGCCAAGATACGGGTAGATCGGCCTCCTACGAGCAGTACTTC

v_call: TRBV4-1
j_call: TRBJ2-3
clone_size: NA
d_call: TRBD2
cdr3_aa: CASSQDLGLAITDTQYF
cdr3_nt: TGCGCCAGCAGCCAAGATCTAGGACTAGCAATAACAGATACGCAGTATTTT

v_call: TRBV10-1
j_call: TRBJ1-1
clone_size: NA
d_call: NA
cdr3_aa: CASMRPGGTEAFF
cdr3_nt: TGCGCCAGCATGCGGCCGGGGGGCACTGAAGCTTTCTTT

v_call: TRBV11-1
j_call: TRBJ2-1
clone_size: NA
d_call: TRBD2
cdr3_aa: CASRPGLAAQNEQFF
cdr3_nt: TGTGCCAGCAGGCCGGGACTAGCGGCACAGAATGAGCAGTTCTTC

v_call: TRBV29-1
j_call: TRBJ1-1
clone_size: once
d_call: NA
cdr3_aa: CSVSGSNLNTEAFF
cdr3_nt: TGCAGCGTTTCCGGGTCCAATTTGAACACTGAAGCTTTCTTT

v_call: TRBV7-6
j_call: TRBJ1-2
clone_size: NA
d_call: NA
cdr3_aa: CASSPDSRSNYGYTF
cdr3_nt: TGTGCCAGCAGCCCGGACAGCAGGTCGAACTATGGCTACACCTTC

v_call: TRBV29-1
j_call: TRBJ2-2
clone_size: NA
d_call: NA
cdr3_aa: CSVAWTPNTGELFF
cdr3_nt: TGCAGCGTTGCATGGACTCCGAACACCGGGGAGCTGTTTTTT

v_call: TRBV4-2
j_call: TRBJ2-1
clone_size: NA
d_call: TRBD2
cdr3_aa: CASSRSGGVYNEQFF
cdr3_nt: TGTGCCAGCAGCCGCTCGGGGGGGGTCTACAATGAGCAGTTCTTC

v_call: TRBV5-4
j_call: TRBJ2-7
clone_size: NA
d_call: TRBD2
cdr3_aa: CASTWSSGNEQYF
cdr3_nt: TGTGCCAGCACCTGGAGTAGCGGGAACGAGCAGTACTTC

v_call: TRBV9
j_call: TRBJ1-1
clone_size: NA
d_call: NA
cdr3_aa: CASSVEVSWGLLNTEAFF
cdr3_nt: TGTGCCAGCAGCGTAGAGGTTAGCTGGGGGCTCCTAAACACTGAAGCTTTCTTT

v_call: TRBV5-8
j_call: TRBJ1-2
clone_size: NA
d_call: NA
cdr3_aa: CASSLAFNYGYTF
cdr3_nt: TGTGCCAGCAGCTTGGCCTTTAACTATGGCTACACCTTC

v_call: TRBV6-5
j_call: TRBJ2-2
clone_size: NA
d_call: TRBD1
cdr3_aa: CASSLWTGSTGELFF
cdr3_nt: TGTGCCAGCAGTTTGTGGACAGGGAGTACCGGGGAGCTGTTTTTT

v_call: TRBV6-8
j_call: TRBJ1-6
clone_size: NA
d_call: NA
cdr3_aa: CASSYSRSSYNSPLHF
cdr3_nt: TGTGCCAGCAGTTATAGCCGGAGCTCCTATAATTCACCCCTCCACTTT

v_call: TRBV30
j_call: TRBJ2-1
clone_size: NA
d_call: NA
cdr3_aa: CAWNMLRVGEQFF
cdr3_nt: TGTGCCTGGAATATGCTACGGGTAGGTGAGCAGTTCTTC

v_call: TRBV5-6
j_call: TRBJ1-4
clone_size: NA
d_call: NA
cdr3_aa: CASSLSGTTNEKLFF
cdr3_nt: TGTGCCAGCAGCTTGTCGGGGACAACTAATGAAAAACTGTTTTTT

v_call: TRBV11-2
j_call: TRBJ1-5
clone_size: NA
d_call: NA
cdr3_aa: CASSFAGNQPQHF
cdr3_nt: TGTGCCAGCAGCTTTGCAGGGAATCAGCCCCAGCATTTT

v_call: TRBV9
j_call: TRBJ2-3
clone_size: once
d_call: TRBD2
cdr3_aa: CASSVGGTDTQYF
cdr3_nt: TGTGCCAGCAGCGTCGGGGGGACAGATACGCAGTATTTT

v_call: TRBV21-1
j_call: TRBJ2-7
clone_size: NA
d_call: NA
cdr3_aa: CASRTGDSYEQYF
cdr3_nt: TGTGCCAGCAGGACAGGGGACTCCTACGAGCAGTACTTC

v_call: TRBV25-1
j_call: TRBJ2-2
clone_size: NA
d_call: NA
cdr3_aa: CASSGLRQFANTGELFF
cdr3_nt: TGTGCCAGCAGTGGACTACGGCAGTTCGCGAACACCGGGGAGCTGTTTTTT

v_call: TRBV9
j_call: TRBJ2-1
clone_size: NA
d_call: TRBD1
cdr3_aa: CASSAGTGDNEQFF
cdr3_nt: TGTGCCAGCAGCGCTGGGACAGGGGACAATGAGCAGTTCTTC

v_call: TRBV27
j_call: TRBJ2-7
clone_size: NA
d_call: NA
cdr3_aa: CASSLSRGVSYEQYF
cdr3_nt: TGTGCCAGCAGTTTATCCAGGGGGGTCTCGTACGAGCAGTACTTC

v_call: TRBV30
j_call: TRBJ1-2
clone_size: NA
d_call: TRBD1
cdr3_aa: CAWDGTGNYGYTF
cdr3_nt: TGTGCCTGGGATGGGACAGGGAACTATGGCTACACCTTC

v_call: TRBV14
j_call: TRBJ2-5
clone_size: NA
d_call: NA
cdr3_aa: CASSQLGLTETQYF
cdr3_nt: TGTGCCAGCAGCCAACTGGGACTTACAGAGACCCAGTACTTC

v_call: TRBV10-3
j_call: TRBJ1-1
clone_size: NA
d_call: TRBD1
cdr3_aa: CAISDGQGTTEAFF
cdr3_nt: TGTGCCATCAGTGATGGACAGGGTACCACTGAAGCTTTCTTT

v_call: TRBV5-1
j_call: TRBJ2-3
clone_size: NA
d_call: NA
cdr3_aa: CASSLFREGSTQYF
cdr3_nt: TGCGCCAGCAGCTTGTTTCGGGAAGGTTCGACGCAGTATTTT

v_call: TRBV27
j_call: TRBJ1-1
clone_size: NA
d_call: TRBD1
cdr3_aa: CASTRRGRAEAFF
cdr3_nt: TGTGCCAGCACTCGAAGGGGGCGGGCTGAAGCTTTCTTT

v_call: TRBV27
j_call: TRBJ2-1
clone_size: NA
d_call: NA
cdr3_aa: CASSLIPGAVNEQFF
cdr3_nt: TGTGCCAGCAGTTTAATCCCAGGGGCCGTCAATGAGCAGTTCTTC

v_call: TRBV19
j_call: TRBJ1-1
clone_size: NA
d_call: NA
cdr3_aa: CASSIRGDTEAFF
cdr3_nt: TGTGCCAGTAGTATTCGGGGGGATACTGAAGCTTTCTTT

v_call: TRBV7-9
j_call: TRBJ1-3
clone_size: once
d_call: TRBD1
cdr3_aa: CASSSRTGRRRNTIYF
cdr3_nt: TGTGCCAGCAGCTCTCGGACAGGGCGGCGAAGAAACACCATATATTTT

v_call: TRBV27
j_call: TRBJ2-1
clone_size: NA
d_call: NA
cdr3_aa: CASTQTIPYNEQFF
cdr3_nt: TGTGCCAGCACCCAGACAATACCCTACAATGAGCAGTTCTTC

v_call: TRBV12-5
j_call: TRBJ2-1
clone_size: NA
d_call: TRBD1
cdr3_aa: CASGSPGGWENEQFF
cdr3_nt: TGTGCTAGTGGTTCTCCAGGGGGCTGGGAGAATGAGCAGTTCTTC

v_call: TRBV28
j_call: TRBJ2-3
clone_size: NA
d_call: NA
cdr3_aa: CASSSPWGSEDTQYF
cdr3_nt: TGTGCCAGCAGTTCTCCTTGGGGTAGCGAGGATACGCAGTATTTT

v_call: TRBV15
j_call: TRBJ1-1
clone_size: NA
d_call: NA
cdr3_aa: CATSRDFRANTEAFF
cdr3_nt: TGTGCCACCAGCAGAGATTTCAGGGCGAACACTGAAGCTTTCTTT

v_call: TRBV18
j_call: TRBJ2-2
clone_size: NA
d_call: TRBD1
cdr3_aa: CASSPQTGDHGELFF
cdr3_nt: TGTGCCAGCTCACCGCAAACAGGGGACCACGGGGAGCTGTTTTTT

v_call: TRBV5-1
j_call: TRBJ1-4
clone_size: NA
d_call: NA
cdr3_aa: CASSSTGFAEKLFF
cdr3_nt: TGCGCCAGCAGCTCCACAGGGTTTGCTGAAAAACTGTTTTTT

v_call: TRBV28
j_call: TRBJ2-7
clone_size: NA
d_call: TRBD2
cdr3_aa: CASSLPSFGTTPGYEQYF
cdr3_nt: TGTGCCAGCAGTTTACCCTCCTTCGGGACTACTCCCGGGTACGAGCAGTACTTC

v_call: TRBV5-4
j_call: TRBJ2-5
clone_size: NA
d_call: NA
cdr3_aa: CASSLSGVETQYF
cdr3_nt: TGTGCCAGCAGCTTGTCAGGGGTGGAGACCCAGTACTTC

v_call: TRBV5-1
j_call: TRBJ2-5
clone_size: NA
d_call: TRBD2
cdr3_aa: CASSHGTSGIQETQYF
cdr3_nt: TGCGCCAGCAGCCATGGGACTAGCGGGATACAAGAGACCCAGTACTTC

v_call: TRBV6-5
j_call: TRBJ2-5
clone_size: NA
d_call: TRBD1
cdr3_aa: CASSLGTGFQETQYF
cdr3_nt: TGTGCCAGCAGCCTCGGGACAGGGTTCCAAGAGACCCAGTACTTC

v_call: TRBV29-1
j_call: TRBJ1-3
clone_size: NA
d_call: TRBD1
cdr3_aa: CSVQPGQGSGNTIYF
cdr3_nt: TGCAGCGTTCAGCCGGGACAGGGAAGTGGAAACACCATATATTTT

v_call: TRBV28
j_call: TRBJ1-2
clone_size: NA
d_call: TRBD1
cdr3_aa: CASSWGQGRGYTF
cdr3_nt: TGTGCCAGCAGTTGGGGACAGGGTCGCGGCTACACCTTC

v_call: TRBV19
j_call: TRBJ2-1
clone_size: NA
d_call: TRBD2
cdr3_aa: CASSRTSGSNEQFF
cdr3_nt: TGTGCCAGTAGTAGGACTAGCGGGAGCAATGAGCAGTTCTTC

v_call: TRBV7-6
j_call: TRBJ2-7
clone_size: NA
d_call: TRBD2
cdr3_aa: CASSGTSGRASGEQYF
cdr3_nt: TGTGCCAGCAGCGGGACTAGCGGGAGGGCTTCTGGAGAGCAGTACTTC

v_call: TRBV11-2
j_call: TRBJ2-2
clone_size: once
d_call: NA
cdr3_aa: CASSLVGLIGANTGELFF
cdr3_nt: TGTGCCAGCAGCTTAGTCGGTCTTATAGGGGCTAACACCGGGGAGCTGTTTTTT

v_call: TRBV2
j_call: TRBJ1-1
clone_size: NA
d_call: NA
cdr3_aa: CASSELSGTEAFF
cdr3_nt: TGTGCCAGCAGTGAATTATCCGGGACTGAAGCTTTCTTT

v_call: TRBV15
j_call: TRBJ2-2
clone_size: NA
d_call: TRBD1
cdr3_aa: CATTGTGYAGELFF
cdr3_nt: TGTGCCACCACCGGGACAGGGTATGCCGGGGAGCTGTTTTTT

v_call: TRBV11-2
j_call: TRBJ2-1
clone_size: NA
d_call: NA
cdr3_aa: CASSPSIEWYNEQFF
cdr3_nt: TGTGCCAGCAGCCCGTCTATTGAGTGGTACAATGAGCAGTTCTTC

v_call: TRBV18
j_call: TRBJ1-4
clone_size: NA
d_call: NA
cdr3_aa: CASSPGAGRGEKLFF
cdr3_nt: TGTGCCAGCTCACCAGGAGCCGGGAGGGGTGAAAAACTGTTTTTT

v_call: TRBV15
j_call: TRBJ1-4
clone_size: NA
d_call: NA
cdr3_aa: CATSSRVLGGEKLFF
cdr3_nt: TGTGCCACCAGCAGCCGGGTCCTGGGAGGAGAAAAACTGTTTTTT

v_call: TRBV10-3
j_call: TRBJ1-4
clone_size: NA
d_call: TRBD1
cdr3_aa: CAISGTAVNEKLFF
cdr3_nt: TGTGCCATCAGCGGGACAGCCGTTAATGAAAAACTGTTTTTT

v_call: TRBV16
j_call: TRBJ1-6
clone_size: once
d_call: NA
cdr3_aa: CASSQSRSAYNSPLHF
cdr3_nt: TGTGCCAGCAGCCAATCCCGGTCCGCTTATAATTCACCCCTCCACTTT

v_call: TRBV28
j_call: TRBJ1-1
clone_size: NA
d_call: TRBD1
cdr3_aa: CASSSPRTGLTEAFF
cdr3_nt: TGTGCCAGCAGTTCTCCCCGGACAGGGTTAACTGAAGCTTTCTTT

v_call: TRBV4-1
j_call: TRBJ2-7
clone_size: NA
d_call: NA
cdr3_aa: CASSQDLVGAVQYF
cdr3_nt: TGCGCCAGCAGCCAAGATCTTGTGGGGGCTGTGCAGTACTTC

v_call: TRBV11-2
j_call: TRBJ2-7
clone_size: NA
d_call: TRBD1
cdr3_aa: CASSPGQGLLYEQYF
cdr3_nt: TGTGCCAGCAGCCCGGGACAGGGGCTCCTCTACGAGCAGTACTTC